Listed below are T cell receptor beta chains from one sample, sequenced in a study of hypomethylating agent response in myelodysplastic syndrome. This table comes from immunoSEQ multiplex PCR, and its TCRdb copy is limited to in-frame clones, with some not included. The data hold some 4,600 clones, with over 70% observed a single time. The sequences come from bone marrow, collected before or after starting hypomethylating agent treatment for myelodysplastic syndrome (not recorded which). The receptors stem from a human donor with myelodysplastic syndrome. Each CDR3 is given with its conserved first and last residue. Fields, in order: D gene, V gene, clone size, J gene, CDR3 protein, CDR3 DNA. D genes are given only for firm matches. Rows may omit the clone size; those that give it use once, few, many or a size class.

>TRBD1|TRBV5-1|NA|TRBJ2-7
CASSLAPGGYEQYF
TGCGCCAGCAGCTTGGCTCCAGGGGGCTACGAGCAGTACTTC
>TRBD1|TRBV5-1|NA|TRBJ2-6
CASSLIKGQGAPSGANVLTF
TGCGCCAGCAGCTTGATAAAGGGACAGGGGGCCCCCTCTGGGGCCAACGTCCTGACTTTC
>NA|TRBV9|few|TRBJ1-2
CASSAQANHGYTF
TGTGCCAGCAGCGCACAGGCTAATCATGGCTACACCTTC
>TRBD2|TRBV19|NA|TRBJ2-7
CASRTSGGLAYEQYF
TGTGCCAGTAGGACTAGCGGGGGCCTAGCCTACGAGCAGTACTTC
>TRBD1|TRBV5-6|NA|TRBJ1-5
CASSGRRTGVDNQPQHF
TGTGCCAGCAGTGGACGCCGGACAGGCGTCGATAATCAGCCCCAGCATTTT
>NA|TRBV30|once|TRBJ1-1
CAWRGGRDTEAFF
TGTGCCTGGAGGGGGGGGAGAGACACTGAAGCTTTCTTT
>NA|TRBV25-1|few|TRBJ2-2
CASSEAADTGELFF
TGTGCCAGCAGTGAGGCAGCGGACACCGGGGAGCTGTTTTTT
>NA|TRBV29-1|NA|TRBJ1-1
CSVKRGAPDTEAFF
TGCAGCGTCAAACGGGGGGCGCCGGACACTGAAGCTTTCTTT
>TRBD1|TRBV29-1|few|TRBJ1-2
CSVSTLGQGVEGYTF
TGCAGCGTCAGCACCCTGGGACAGGGGGTAGAGGGCTACACCTTC
>NA|TRBV2|NA|TRBJ1-6
CASARWGPSNSPLHF
TGTGCCAGCGCCCGGTGGGGTCCTTCAAATTCACCCCTCCACTTT
>TRBD1|TRBV5-6|NA|TRBJ1-1
CASSLITGVTEAFF
TGTGCCAGCAGCTTAATAACAGGGGTCACTGAAGCTTTCTTT
>NA|TRBV19|NA|TRBJ1-4
CASITDSGKLFF
TGTGCCAGTATTACTGACAGTGGAAAACTGTTTTTT
>TRBD1|TRBV19|once|TRBJ2-5
CASSIIEGAETQYF
TGTGCCAGTAGTATAATAGAGGGGGCAGAGACCCAGTACTTC
>TRBD1|TRBV30|NA|TRBJ1-2
CAWASGDRLYGYTF
TGTGCCTGGGCCTCCGGGGACAGACTCTATGGCTACACCTTC
>NA|TRBV5-6|once|TRBJ1-3
CASSLPGGASGNTIYF
TGTGCCAGCAGCTTACCTGGGGGCGCGTCTGGAAACACCATATATTTT
>NA|TRBV28|NA|TRBJ1-5
CASSSGGTNQPQHF
TGTGCCAGCAGTTCCGGGGGAACTAATCAGCCCCAGCATTTT
>NA|TRBV14|NA|TRBJ2-3
CASSHTPGRGGTDTQYF
TGTGCCAGCAGCCACACACCAGGTAGAGGGGGCACAGATACGCAGTATTTT
>NA|TRBV2|once|TRBJ1-1
CASSAGLLNTEAFF
TGTGCCAGCAGTGCGGGACTCCTGAACACTGAAGCTTTCTTT
>TRBD1|TRBV7-2|NA|TRBJ1-5
CASSFYRGSDQPQHF
TGTGCCAGCAGCTTTTACAGGGGAAGCGATCAGCCCCAGCATTTT
>TRBD1|TRBV5-4|NA|TRBJ2-5
CASSWDREETQYF
TGTGCCAGCAGCTGGGACAGGGAAGAGACCCAGTACTTC
>TRBD1|TRBV7-2|NA|TRBJ1-3
CASSPRTGLISGNTIYF
TGTGCCAGCAGCCCGCGGACAGGGTTGATTTCTGGAAACACCATATATTTT
>NA|TRBV7-9|once|TRBJ2-1
CASSWEPGAYNEQFF
TGTGCCAGCAGCTGGGAGCCGGGGGCTTACAATGAGCAGTTCTTC
>NA|TRBV4-1|NA|TRBJ1-3
CASSQDLIQGAANSGNTIYF
TGCGCCAGCAGCCAAGATCTAATACAAGGGGCGGCTAATTCTGGAAACACCATATATTTT
>NA|TRBV4-3|NA|TRBJ1-2
CASSQDLWSYGYTF
TGCGCCAGCAGCCAAGATCTCTGGAGTTATGGCTACACCTTC
>NA|TRBV6-5|NA|TRBJ1-1
CASGRRAEAFF
TGTGCCAGCGGCCGGCGCGCTGAAGCTTTCTTT
>NA|TRBV19|NA|TRBJ1-6
CASSIRWGNNSPLHF
TGTGCCAGTAGTATACGGTGGGGAAATAATTCACCCCTCCACTTT
>NA|TRBV6-1|NA|TRBJ1-6
CASMNRVGRNSPLHF
TGTGCCAGCATGAACAGGGTCGGAAGGAATTCACCCCTCCACTTT
>NA|TRBV5-5|NA|TRBJ2-6
CASTGPSSANVLTF
TGTGCCAGCACGGGGCCCTCTAGCGCCAACGTCCTGACTTTC
>TRBD1|TRBV2|NA|TRBJ1-4
CASSENRGPVEKLFF
TGTGCCAGCAGTGAAAACAGGGGGCCGGTTGAAAAACTGTTTTTT
>NA|TRBV7-9|NA|TRBJ2-5
CASSFGGRETQYF
TGTGCCAGCAGCTTTGGGGGGCGAGAGACCCAGTACTTC
>TRBD2|TRBV4-3|once|TRBJ2-2
CASSQDWGGTGELFF
TGCGCCAGCAGCCAAGATTGGGGGGGCACCGGGGAGCTGTTTTTT
>TRBD1|TRBV11-2|NA|TRBJ1-5
CASSLGTGTYQPQHF
TGTGCCAGCAGCTTAGGGACAGGAACGTATCAGCCCCAGCATTTT
>NA|TRBV7-2|NA|TRBJ1-2
CASSLVGVLNYGYTF
TGTGCCAGCAGCTTAGTAGGGGTGCTTAACTATGGCTACACCTTC
>NA|TRBV4-1|NA|TRBJ2-1
CASSQGGQGQLYNEQFF
TGCGCCAGCAGCCAAGGGGGGCAGGGTCAACTCTACAATGAGCAGTTCTTC
>TRBD1|TRBV7-9|NA|TRBJ1-4
CASSPRGTASENEKLFF
TGTGCCAGCAGCCCGCGGGGGACAGCCTCGGAGAATGAAAAACTGTTTTTT
>NA|TRBV28|NA|TRBJ1-2
CASSLVHGGYTF
TGTGCCAGCAGTTTAGTACATGGTGGCTACACCTTC
>TRBD1|TRBV10-3|NA|TRBJ2-6
CAISARGQASSGANVLTF
TGTGCCATCAGTGCTAGGGGACAGGCGTCCTCTGGGGCCAACGTCCTGACTTTC
>TRBD1|TRBV18|NA|TRBJ1-1
CASSLVPGQGATNTEAFF
TGTGCCAGCTCACTTGTCCCGGGACAGGGGGCGACGAACACTGAAGCTTTCTTT
>NA|TRBV9|NA|TRBJ2-1
CASSGRGSSYNEQFF
TGTGCCAGCAGCGGTAGGGGAAGCTCCTACAATGAGCAGTTCTTC
>NA|TRBV5-6|NA|TRBJ1-3
CASSLGGNGNTIYF
TGTGCCAGCAGCTTGGGAGGGAATGGAAACACCATATATTTT
>TRBD1|TRBV5-5|NA|TRBJ2-5
CASSLRGQARETQYF
TGTGCCAGCAGCTTGAGGGGACAGGCTCGAGAGACCCAGTACTTC
>NA|TRBV5-5|NA|TRBJ2-7
CASSATTNSYEQYF
TGTGCCAGCAGCGCTACAACCAACAGCTACGAGCAGTACTTC
>NA|TRBV2|NA|TRBJ1-2
CASRNQGEGSNYGYTF
TGTGCCAGCAGGAACCAGGGTGAGGGTAGTAACTATGGCTACACCTTC
>NA|TRBV20-1|few|TRBJ1-2
CSASRDYTF
TGCAGTGCTTCCAGGGACTACACCTTC
>NA|TRBV29-1|NA|TRBJ1-1
CSVEPTEAFF
TGCAGCGTTGAACCCACTGAAGCTTTCTTT
>NA|TRBV5-1|NA|TRBJ1-5
CASSLEWDQPQHF
TGCGCCAGCAGCTTGGAATGGGATCAGCCCCAGCATTTT